These 32 T cell receptor beta chains originate from one sample sequenced in a study of identical twins. From the 5' RACE reads, TCRdb called clonotypes with MiXCR, one entry per CDR3 protein. Of hundreds of thousands of distinct CDR3 sequences listed, under 9% are singletons. The sample also formed part of further work on yellow fever vaccine responses in identical twins.

Sequencing was carried out using PBMCs. The origin of the receptors is a woman aged 18-29 years in good health.

At least ten counts were recorded for this clonotype. The V and J genes are TRBV29-1 and TRBJ2-1; 10 bases are a match to TRBD1. The CDR3 has 13 residues. V was clipped by 8 bases and J by 4 bases; unmatched bases: 5. CDR1 is SQVTM, CDR2 ANQGSEA, per germline. CDR3 DNA: TGCAGCATAGGACAGGGGGGGTACAATGAGCAGTTCTTC. Protein: CSIGQGGYNEQFF.

The chain carries TRBV4-2 and TRBJ2-1; no clear D. V shed 0 bases and J shed 2 bases, with 11 bases lying between them. The CDR3 spans 16 residues. Germline V gene lookup returns CDR1 LGHNA and CDR2 YNFKEQ. CDR3 sequence (DNA): TGTGCCAGCAGCCAAGAGGCTAGACCCCCCTACAATGAGCAGTTCTTC. Amino acids: CASSQEARPPYNEQFF.

Ten or more counts support this clonotype. The chain couples TRBV29-1 to TRBJ2-4; 7 nucleotides match TRBD2. The length of the CDR3 is 11 residues. J gave up 8 bases and V 7 bases, and 5 bases lay outside the gene matches. Germline V lookup: CDR1 SQVTM, CDR2 ANQGSEA. The CDR3 region is CSAGAGDIQYF. The CDR3 nucleotides read TGCAGCGCCGGCGCGGGGGACATTCAGTACTTC.

This clonotype was picked up many times. This sequence joins TRBV12-3 or TRBV12-4 and TRBJ1-3, with no clear D. The CDR3 sequence is 15 residues long. The V end lost 6 bases, the J end lost 2 bases, and 14 bases lay between the germline ends. The CDR3 coding sequence is TGTGCCAGCAGGATCGGGGTCGAAACTGGAAACACCATATATTTT. This encodes CASRIGVETGNTIYF.

This clonotype was seen at least ten times. The rearrangement joins TRBV12-3 or TRBV12-4 to TRBJ2-3, with TRBD1 identical over 7 bases. CDR3 length: 15 amino acids. Losses at the gene ends were 0 bases for V and 2 bases for J; bases not matched to a gene: 2. This chain's CDR3 is CASSLAGGNTDTQYF. CDR3 bases: TGTGCCAGCAGTTTAGCAGGGGGCAACACAGATACGCAGTATTTT.

There are a few counts of this clonotype. The chain is built from TRBV27 and TRBJ2-1; D perhaps matches TRBD2 (5 bases). Trimming pared 3 bases from V and 6 bases from J, leaving 9 bases between. Germline CDR1 reads MNHEY; CDR2 reads SMNVEV (reference sequence). CDR3 length: 13 amino acids. The CDR3 region has the DNA TGTGCCAGCAGTTTCGGGATGCTCAATGAGCAGTTCTTC. Protein sequence: CASSFGMLNEQFF.

In its sample, this clonotype was seen many times. The V call is TRBV7-9, the J call TRBJ2-7; TRBD1 aligns across 7 bases. Germline CDR1 SEHNR, CDR2 FQNEAQ (reference sequence). The CDR3 sequence is 15 residues long. The V gene end was trimmed by 5 bases and the J gene end by 0 bases; junction bases not matched to a gene: 7. CDR3 bases: TGTGCCAGCAGCGTTGACAGGGCTCTCTCCTACGAGCAGTACTTC. Amino acids: CASSVDRALSYEQYF.

The chain has TRBV20-1 and TRBJ2-3; 9 positions agree with TRBD2. There are 16 residues in the CDR3. J was trimmed by 3 bases and V by 3 bases; bases with no gene match: 10. Germline assignment: CDR1 DFQATT and CDR2 SNEGSKA (reference sequence). CDR3 region: CSARPAGSGRTDTQYF. CDR3 bases: TGCAGTGCTAGGCCCGCCGGGAGCGGGAGGACAGATACGCAGTATTTT.

This clonotype has only a few counts. The V call is TRBV9, the J call TRBJ2-7, with TRBD2 identical over 9 bases. This CDR3 is 14 amino acids long. The germline V gene encodes CDR1 SGDLS and CDR2 YYNGEE. V was pared by 0 bases and J by 6 bases, with 4 bases of the junction left unmatched. This chain's CDR3 is CASSVVLAGGEQYF. The CDR3 DNA is TGTGCCAGCAGCGTAGTACTAGCGGGCGGCGAGCAGTACTTC. The full variable domain, completed using reference TRBV9 and TRBJ2-7, is DSGVTQTPKHLITATGQRVTLRCSPRSGDLSVYWYQQSLDQGLQFLIQYYNGEERAKGNILERFSAQQFPDLHSELNLSSLELGDSALYFCASSVVLAGGEQYFGPGTRLTVT.

This clonotype was detected ten times or more. This chain joins TRBV11-1 and TRBJ2-1; 9 bases line up with TRBD1. Trimming at V came to 5 bases and at J to 0 bases, leaving 17 bases not matched to a gene. Germline values: CDR1 SGHAT, CDR2 FQDESV (reference sequence). This CDR3 spans 20 amino acids. CDR3 DNA: TGTGCCAGCAGCCCGAACAGGGGGCGCGGAGGGGATAGCTCCTACAATGAGCAGTTCTTC. This encodes CASSPNRGRGGDSSYNEQFF.

This clonotype was counted between two and nine times. Here the CDR3 reads CASRLSSGSYNEQFF. CDR3 DNA: TGTGCCAGCAGACTCTCTAGCGGGTCATACAATGAGCAGTTCTTC. This chain connects TRBV6-4 to TRBJ2-1; TRBD2 matches 8 bases. Trimming cost V 6 bases and J 4 bases; bases outside gene matches: 8. Germline V CDR1 and CDR2: MRHNA, SNTAGT. The CDR3 covers 15 residues.

The genes are TRBV20-1 and TRBJ1-5, with D uncertain. The CDR3 totals 14 residues. Germline V lookup: CDR1 DFQATT, CDR2 SNEGSKA (reference sequence). V lost 1 base and J 1 base, leaving 8 bases between the germline ends. The CDR3 spells CSARVTGSNQPQHF. As DNA, the CDR3 is TGCAGTGCTAGAGTAACGGGGAGCAATCAGCCCCAGCATTTT.

This clonotype was counted many times. The chain couples TRBV7-2 to TRBJ2-2; D possibly uses TRBD1 or TRBD2 (5 bases each). V lost 5 bases and J lost 0, with 7 bases in between. The CDR3 covers 14 residues. The germline CDR1 and CDR2 sequences are SGHTA and FQGNSA. The CDR3 here is CASSRDPNTGELFF. The CDR3, as DNA: TGTGCCAGCAGCCGGGACCCGAACACCGGGGAGCTGTTTTTT.

This clonotype was observed a handful of times. The chain uses TRBV27 and TRBJ2-2, with 10 positions matching TRBD1. CDR3 size: 14 residues. V was clipped by 2 bases and J by 13 bases; unmatched bases: 7. Germline CDR1 is MNHEY and CDR2 is SMNVEV (reference sequence). The CDR3 is CASSLQGQGKGLFF. The CDR3 coding sequence is TGTGCCAGCAGTTTACAGGGACAGGGGAAAGGGCTGTTTTTT.

This clonotype was recorded many times. The chain carries TRBV12-3 or TRBV12-4 and TRBJ2-5; 8 bases are a match to TRBD1. The CDR3 is 13 residues long. V lost 6 bases to trimming and J lost 4 bases; unmatched junction nucleotides: 4. CDR3 protein: CASRTGAGETQYF. The CDR3 nucleotides read TGTGCCAGCAGGACAGGGGCTGGAGAGACCCAGTACTTC.

This clonotype has only a few counts. The gene calls are TRBV20-1 and TRBJ1-4; D is ambiguous. Germline V CDR1 and CDR2: DFQATT, SNEGSKA (reference sequence). The CDR3 is 14 residues long. Here the CDR3 reads CSDIRPPSNEKLFF. The CDR3 region has the DNA TGCAGCGATATCAGGCCCCCGAGTAATGAAAAACTGTTTTTT.

This clonotype was observed many times. CDR3 protein: CASSRQGGPDTQYF. For the CDR3, the DNA is TGTGCCAGCAGCCGACAGGGGGGCCCAGATACGCAGTATTTT. The chain links TRBV3-1 to TRBJ2-3; 9 bases map to TRBD1. Germline lookup yields CDR1 LGHDT and CDR2 YNNKEL (reference sequence). Trimming removed 4 bases from V and 4 bases from J; junction bases left unmatched: 3. The CDR3 is 14 residues long.

This clonotype was seen ten or more times. V is TRBV27 and J is TRBJ2-6; no clear D gene. V lost 3 bases to trimming and J lost 2 bases, with 2 bases between them. The CDR3 consists of 13 residues. Germline V gene data show CDR1 as MNHEY and CDR2 as SMNVEV (reference sequence). CDR3 in amino acids: CASSFTGANVLTF. The CDR3 DNA reads TGTGCCAGCAGTTTCACTGGGGCCAACGTCCTGACTTTC.

The chain couples TRBV5-1 to TRBJ2-7; possibly TRBD1 for D (5 bases). Germline-derived CDR1 and CDR2 are SGHRS and YFSETQ. V shed 0 bases and J shed 2 bases, with 6 bases lying between them. This CDR3 has 13 amino acids. The CDR3, as DNA: TGCGCCAGCAGCTTGGTGGACACCTACGAGCAGTACTTC. Encoded protein: CASSLVDTYEQYF.

The chain joins TRBV4-3 to TRBJ2-2; D perhaps matches TRBD1 (5 bases). The CDR3 runs 15 residues. V gave up 0 bases and J gave up 6 bases, with 11 bases separating them. Germline loops: CDR1 LGHNA, CDR2 YSLEER. CDR3 residues: CASSQDPLGPGELFF. The CDR3 bases are TGCGCCAGCAGCCAAGATCCCCTGGGGCCCGGGGAGCTGTTTTTT.

There are a few counts of this clonotype. This chain connects TRBV19 to TRBJ1-5; D remains unclear. The CDR3 runs to 18 residues. The germline V gene encodes CDR1 LNHDA and CDR2 SQIVND (reference sequence). V gave up 7 bases and J gave up 5 bases, with 27 bases separating them. The CDR3 reads CASTTPVGPVLRDQPQHF. The CDR3 DNA reads as TGTGCCAGTACCACTCCAGTAGGTCCCGTATTGAGAGATCAGCCCCAGCATTTT.

The chain uses TRBV9 and TRBJ2-7; weak D call: TRBD2 (7 bases). Between the trimmed V and J ends, which lost 0 bases and 0 bases, there was a span of 16 bases. CDR1 is SGDLS and CDR2 is YYNGEE in the germline V gene. This CDR3 spans 17 amino acids. As DNA, the CDR3 is TGTGCCAGCAGCGTAGGAAGGGGGGGATCGAGCTCCTACGAGCAGTACTTC. This sequence encodes CASSVGRGGSSSYEQYF. The full variable domain, completed using reference TRBV9 and TRBJ2-7, is DSGVTQTPKHLITATGQRVTLRCSPRSGDLSVYWYQQSLDQGLQFLIQYYNGEERAKGNILERFSAQQFPDLHSELNLSSLELGDSALYFCASSVGRGGSSSYEQYFGPGTRLTVT.

V gene TRBV20-1 combines with J gene TRBJ2-1, with 8 bases matching TRBD2. Germline V gives CDR1 DFQATT, CDR2 SNEGSKA (reference sequence). The CDR3 is 15 residues long. J gave up 6 bases and V 2 bases, and 9 bases lay outside the gene matches. For the CDR3, the DNA is TGCAGTGCTAGAAGTGTACTAGCGGATTTCAATGAGCAGTTCTTC. Its protein product is CSARSVLADFNEQFF.

CDR3 loop: CSARDQTSYNEQFF. CDR3 coding DNA: TGCAGTGCTAGAGATCAGACTTCATACAATGAGCAGTTCTTC. The chain is built from TRBV20-1 and TRBJ2-1; no clear D gene. Looked up from germline, CDR1 is DFQATT and CDR2 is SNEGSKA (reference sequence). This CDR3 region has 14 residues. The ends were cut back, 0 bases at V and 4 bases at J, with 10 bases in the middle.

The V and J genes are TRBV5-1 and TRBJ2-3; 7 bases fit TRBD1. Germline V gives CDR1 SGHRS, CDR2 YFSETQ. The ends lost 2 bases at V and 4 bases at J; junction bases unmatched: 4. The CDR3 is 14 residues long. CDR3 in amino acids: CASSFRQGPDTQYF. CDR3 bases: TGCGCCAGCAGCTTCCGACAGGGCCCAGATACGCAGTATTTT.

This clonotype was observed a handful of times. CDR3 coding DNA: TGTGCCAGCAGTTACGGCACGGGACAGGGGTTTGAGACCCAGTACTTC. Translation: CASSYGTGQGFETQYF. V is TRBV6-2 or TRBV6-3 and J is TRBJ2-5, with 10 bases lining up with TRBD1. The CDR3 contains 16 residues. With 2 bases clipped from V and 5 bases from J, the junction kept 8 bases outside the gene matches. CDR1 is MNHEY, CDR2 SVGEGT, per germline.

The chain has TRBV5-1 and TRBJ2-2; no firm D call. The CDR3 totals 13 residues. CDR1 and CDR2 from the germline V gene are SGHRS and YFSETQ. V was clipped by 4 bases and J by 7 bases, with 11 bases between them. In nucleotides, the CDR3 is TGCGCCAGCAGCCCCCAAGTGAACGGGGAGCTGTTTTTT. This codes for CASSPQVNGELFF. Full variable domain (rest looked up from reference TRBV5-1 and TRBJ2-2): KAGVTQTPRYLIKTRGQQVTLSCSPISGHRSVSWYQQTPGQGLQFLFEYFSETQRNKGNFPGRFSGRQFSNSRSEMNVSTLELGDSALYLCASSPQVNGELFFGEGSRLTVL.

The chain couples TRBV25-1 to TRBJ2-3; perhaps TRBD2 as D (5 bases). CDR1 is MGHDK, CDR2 SYGVNS, per germline. V lost 11 bases to trimming and J lost 1 base, with 10 bases between them. This CDR3 spans 12 amino acids. The CDR3 is CAPPRGTDTQYF. For the CDR3, the DNA is TGTGCCCCGCCGAGGGGCACAGATACGCAGTATTTT.

This clonotype was recorded a few times. This chain joins TRBV20-1 and TRBJ2-5; 8 nucleotides match TRBD2. After removal of 5 bases from V and 5 bases from J, the junction contained 10 bases not matched to a gene. CDR3 length: 14 residues. CDR1 and CDR2 from the germline V gene are DFQATT and SNEGSKA (reference sequence). The CDR3 coding sequence is TGCAGTGCTCGGGGTTGGGTAGCGGGGGAGACCCAGTACTTC. It encodes CSARGWVAGETQYF.

This clonotype was observed a few times. The chain employs TRBV5-6 and TRBJ1-1; 7 positions agree with TRBD1. This CDR3 is built from 14 residues. Trimming cost V 5 bases and J 3 bases; bases outside gene matches: 7. CDR1 is SGHDT and CDR2 is YYEEEE in the germline V gene. CDR3 loop: CASRIRQGYTEAFF. The CDR3 DNA reads TGTGCCAGCAGGATCCGACAGGGATACACTGAAGCTTTCTTT.

The CDR3 DNA reads TGTGCCAGCTCCCGCGACACAAGGGTTAATGACGAGCAGTACTTC. This codes for CASSRDTRVNDEQYF. The chain has TRBV18 and TRBJ2-7; D gene unclear. Germline V gene sequence: CDR1 KGHSH, CDR2 LQKENI. Trimming cost V 6 bases and J 5 bases, with 20 bases left between them. There are 15 residues in the CDR3.

This clonotype turned up a few times. The J gene is TRBJ2-1, the V gene TRBV29-1; TRBD2 is a possible D gene (6 bases). Germline V gives CDR1 SQVTM, CDR2 ANQGSEA. The CDR3 is 12 residues long. Trimming stripped 6 bases from V and 6 bases from J, with 12 bases between. CDR3 amino acids: CSVWREFNEQFF. DNA of the CDR3: TGCAGCGTCTGGCGGGAATTCAATGAGCAGTTCTTC.